These 21 T cell receptor beta chains share one sample of origin, sequenced in a study of OX40 agonist ivuxolimab in advanced cancers. Some clones are missing from TCRdb's copy, which holds only in-frame ones; the method was immunoSEQ multiplex PCR. Counted here are approximately 77,000 clones, approximately 85% occurring once; the ten biggest clones make up 2% to 2.5%. Here the sequenced sample was CD4+ or CD8+ T cells sorted from blood, taken in a trial of the OX40 agonist ivuxolimab. The origin of the receptors is an adult with an advanced solid tumor such as melanoma, head and neck, liver or kidney cancer.

The V call is TRBV5-1, the J call TRBJ2-7; D is uncertain. The CDR3 sequence is 12 residues long. Per germline, CDR1 SGHRS and CDR2 YFSETQ. The V end lost 3 bases, the J end lost 7 bases, and 11 bases lay between the germline ends. The CDR3 bases are TGCGCCAGCAGCTCCTCCCTTGGAGAGCAGTACTTC. Translating gives CASSSSLGEQYF.

V and J are TRBV15 and TRBJ1-5; TRBD1 matches 8 bases. Germline-derived CDR1 and CDR2 are LNHNV and YYDKDF (reference sequence). The CDR3 consists of 15 residues. V lost 0 bases, J lost 5 bases, and 3 bases stayed unmatched. CDR3 nucleotide sequence: TGTGCCACCAGCAGAGATAGACAGGGGTATCAGCCCCAGCATTTT. Its translation is CATSRDRQGYQPQHF.

The sample holds one count of this clone. The V and J genes are TRBV9 and TRBJ1-3; no reliable D call. CDR1 and CDR2 from the germline V gene are SGDLS and YYNGEE. V dropped 6 bases and J dropped 0 bases, with 16 bases sitting between them. This CDR3 is built from 16 residues. CDR3 nucleotides: TGTGCCAGCACCCCTTACGTGGGCATCTCTGGAAACACCATATATTTT. This sequence encodes CASTPYVGISGNTIYF.

The chain recombines TRBV28 with TRBJ1-5; D not resolved. This CDR3 comprises 12 residues. From germline, CDR1 is MDHEN and CDR2 SYDVKM. Trimming shortened V by 8 bases and J by 7 bases, and 12 bases separated the two germline ends. CDR3 bases: TGTGCCAGCGAGCTTTTCGGGCAGCCCCAGCATTTT. Translation: CASELFGQPQHF.

The chain carries TRBV19 and TRBJ2-1; 8 bases map to TRBD2. The germline gives CDR1 LNHDA, CDR2 SQIVND (reference sequence). The V segment lost 3 bases and the J segment 3 bases; nucleotides outside the gene matches: 10. CDR3 length equals 17 residues. The CDR3 bases are TGTGCCAGTAGTATCCCCGGGGGGGTGAGGAACTACAATGAGCAGTTCTTC. Residues: CASSIPGGVRNYNEQFF.

The CDR3 DNA reads as TGCGCCAGCAGCTTGGGGGCGACAGAGGGGCAGCCCCAGCATTTT. Amino acid sequence: CASSLGATEGQPQHF. V usage is TRBV5-1 and J usage is TRBJ1-5, with D possibly TRBD1 on 5 matching bases. Germline lookup yields CDR1 SGHRS and CDR2 YFSETQ. CDR3 length: 15 residues. V lost 0 bases to trimming and J lost 7 bases, with 14 bases between them.

J is TRBJ2-2 and V is TRBV28, with D hard to call. Per germline, CDR1 MDHEN and CDR2 SYDVKM. The CDR3 totals 11 residues. Trimming stripped 5 bases from V and 10 bases from J, with 8 bases between. CDR3 protein: CASSPHQELFF. The CDR3 DNA is TGTGCCAGCAGTCCCCATCAGGAGCTGTTTTTT. The variable domain in full, completed from reference TRBV28 and TRBJ2-2, reads DVKVTQSSRYLVKRTGEKVFLECVQDMDHENMFWYRQDPGLGLRLIYFSYDVKMKEKGDIPEGYSVSREKKERFSLILESASTNQTSMYLCASSPHQELFFGEGSRLTVL.

This sequence joins TRBV4-1 and TRBJ1-2; TRBD1 matches 8 bases. Per the germline V gene, CDR1 is MGHRA and CDR2 is YSYEKL. The ends lost 4 bases at V and 3 bases at J; junction bases unmatched: 1. CDR3 size: 13 residues. In DNA, the CDR3 is TGCGCCAGCAGCCCGACAGGGGACTATGGCTACACCTTC. It is translated as CASSPTGDYGYTF.

V usage is TRBV5-1 and J usage is TRBJ2-7; a possible D gene is TRBD2 (6 bases). Trimming pared 6 bases from V and 3 bases from J, leaving 16 bases between. This CDR3 has 14 residues. Looked up from germline, CDR1 is SGHRS and CDR2 is YFSETQ. The CDR3 DNA sequence: TGCGCCAGCACCAAGGAGGGGCAATACTACGAGCAGTACTTC. Translating gives CASTKEGQYYEQYF.

This CDR3 reads CSALSYEQYF. DNA of the CDR3: TGCAGTGCTCTCTCCTACGAGCAGTACTTC. This rearrangement joins TRBV20-1 to TRBJ2-7; unclear D gene. This CDR3 region has 10 residues. Trimming removed 5 bases from V and 0 bases from J, with 2 bases in between. Per germline, CDR1 DFQATT and CDR2 SNEGSKA (reference sequence).

J is TRBJ2-1 and V is TRBV10-3, with 10 nucleotides matching TRBD2. The CDR3 contains 15 residues. Trimming took 5 bases from V and 3 from J; bases not matched to a gene: 4. The germline gives CDR1 ENHRY, CDR2 SYGVKD. The CDR3, as DNA: TGTGCCATCAGTCCCGGGACTAGCGTCTACAATGAGCAGTTCTTC. Translation: CAISPGTSVYNEQFF.

J is TRBJ2-2 and V is TRBV19; 7 bases line up with TRBD2. Trimming took 7 bases from V and 0 from J; bases not matched to a gene: 11. This CDR3 region has 17 residues. Germline-derived CDR1 and CDR2 are LNHDA and SQIVND (reference sequence). CDR3 coding DNA: TGTGCCAGTACTCCAAGCGGGAACCCCGCGAACACCGGGGAGCTGTTTTTT. This encodes CASTPSGNPANTGELFF.

Comments on this clone: An end of the junction does not agree with germline; a read error may underlie this. V and J are TRBV28 and TRBJ1-2; 7 bases fit TRBD1. Germline V gene data show CDR1 as MDHEN and CDR2 as SYDVKM. The CDR3 loop spans 9 amino acids. CDR3 in amino acids: CASGPRTGF. CDR3 DNA: TGTGCCAGCGGTCCCAGGACAGGCTTC.

The rearrangement joins TRBV9 to TRBJ2-5, with a possible D match to TRBD1 (6 bases). The germline V gene has CDR1 SGDLS and CDR2 YYNGEE. Trimming took off 3 bases at V and 3 bases at J, with 15 bases between the two ends. This CDR3 spans 15 amino acids. Written as DNA, the CDR3 is TGTGCCAGCAGCGCCGATGGACAGAAAAAAGAGACCCAGTACTTC. Amino acids: CASSADGQKKETQYF.

V usage is TRBV6-4 and J usage is TRBJ2-1; the D gene is possibly TRBD2 (7 bases). The germline V gene encodes CDR1 MRHNA and CDR2 SNTAGT. The V end lost 3 bases, the J end lost 2 bases, and 11 bases lay between the germline ends. There are 15 residues in the CDR3. The CDR3 region has the DNA TGTGCCAGCAGTGAGGACGGGGGGCCCTACAATGAGCAGTTCTTC. It yields the protein CASSEDGGPYNEQFF.

This chain links TRBV5-4 with TRBJ2-4; 8 positions agree with TRBD1. The CDR3 consists of 13 residues. J lost 7 bases, V lost 3 bases, and 3 bases had no gene match. Germline values: CDR1 SGHNT, CDR2 YYREEE (reference sequence). The CDR3 reads CASSSDRVNIQYF. CDR3 nucleotides: TGTGCCAGCAGCTCGGACAGGGTTAACATTCAGTACTTC.

This chain joins TRBV10-3 and TRBJ2-1; D remains unclear. Germline-derived CDR1 and CDR2 are ENHRY and SYGVKD. Trimming took 4 bases from V and 0 from J, leaving 13 bases between them. This CDR3 is built from 16 residues. CDR3 in amino acids: CAISATQYSSYNEQFF. CDR3 DNA: TGTGCCATCAGTGCTACACAATACAGCTCCTACAATGAGCAGTTCTTC.

The gene calls are TRBV7-2 and TRBJ1-5, with D perhaps TRBD1 (6 bases). The germline V gene encodes CDR1 SGHTA and CDR2 FQGNSA. Trimming left V 5 bases short and J 1 base short, with 12 bases between. This CDR3 is 15 amino acids long. The DNA of the CDR3 is TGTGCCAGCAGCCCGCGGGGGGGCAGCAATCAGCCCCAGCATTTT. This translates into CASSPRGGSNQPQHF.

J is TRBJ1-4 and V is TRBV4-1, with D unresolved. Trimming shortened V by 4 bases and J by 7 bases, and 10 bases separated the two germline ends. This CDR3 is built from 13 residues. CDR1 and CDR2 (germline): MGHRA, YSYEKL. In DNA, the CDR3 is TGCGCCAGCAGCCCCATAGTAGGTGAAAAACTGTTTTTT. Protein sequence: CASSPIVGEKLFF.

The chain recombines TRBV28 with TRBJ2-1; 8 bases are shared with TRBD2. Germline V gene sequence: CDR1 MDHEN, CDR2 SYDVKM. The trim removed 5 bases at V and 7 bases at J, leaving 13 bases unmatched. CDR3 length equals 16 residues. The CDR3 sequence is CASSPRTSSRRNEQFF. The CDR3, as DNA: TGTGCCAGCAGTCCGAGGACTAGCTCCCGAAGGAATGAGCAGTTCTTC.

The chain uses TRBV11-3 and TRBJ1-1; D is ambiguous. V was clipped by 3 bases and J by 1 base, with 6 bases between them. The CDR3 loop spans 13 amino acids. The germline CDR1 and CDR2 sequences are SGHNT and YENEEA. The CDR3 sequence: CASSLFENTEAFF. CDR3 sequence (DNA): TGTGCCAGCAGCTTGTTCGAGAACACTGAAGCTTTCTTT. Full variable domain (rest looked up from reference TRBV11-3 and TRBJ1-1): EAGVVQSPRYKIIEKKQPVAFWCNPISGHNTLYWYLQNLGQGPELLIRYENEEAVDDSQLPKDRFSAERLKGVDSTLKIQPAELGDSAVYLCASSLFENTEAFFGQGTRLTVV.